The entry below describes one T cell receptor beta chain. As yet, its antigen is unknown. With 3 bases clipped from V and 6 bases from J, the junction kept 9 bases outside the gene matches. Germline V gene sequence: CDR1 SGHDN, CDR2 FVKESK. The CDR3 spans 15 residues. This sample is part of a study of T cells in Graves' hyperthyroidism and ophthalmopathy. Study context: Peripheral blood specimens were obtained at initial diagnosis, prior to any treatment. Study-level results: Among thyroid clonotypes expanded above 0.001, most also appeared in blood.

RNA transcripts gave rise to amplified TCR beta CDR3 regions. HTBI primers were the set used in a first-round RT-PCR of the TCR CDR3. TCRdb re-called the multiplex PCR reads with MiXCR, one entry per CDR3 protein. The table records a few hundred thousand distinct CDR3 sequences, 20% to 25% of them present only once. The study based diagnoses on clinical symptoms, serum thyroxine and TRAb, thyroid ultrasound and orbital computed tomography. This sequence originates from a woman aged 70-85 years with Graves' ophthalmopathy. The specimen sequenced was blood. The chain uses TRBV14 and TRBJ2-7, with TRBD2 matching 9 bases. As DNA, the CDR3 is TGTGCCAGCAGCCAGTTTGAGACTAGCGGAGTCGAGCAGTACTTC. Protein: CASSQFETSGVEQYF.